Listed below are T cell receptor beta chains from one sample, sequenced in a study of CD8+ T cells in alopecia areata. TCRdb's copy holds only in-frame clones and misses some; the assay was immunoSEQ multiplex PCR. The sample includes 50,000 to 70,000 clones, roughly 45% of them seen just once. The sample was NKG2D-low CD8+ T cells sorted from blood. The source of these receptors is a human donor with alopecia areata. CDR3s include the opening cysteine and the closing phenylalanine or tryptophan. A D gene is named only where the DNA matches it firmly. Where a row states a size, it is once, few, many or the class of an expanded clone; other rows omit it.

clone size | J gene | V gene | D gene | CDR3 protein | CDR3 DNA
- | TRBJ2-7 | TRBV5-1 | - | CASSLEGSTYEQYF | TGCGCCAGCAGCTTGGAGGGTAGCACCTACGAGCAGTACTTC
- | TRBJ2-7 | TRBV7-2 | - | CASGPTTPSRGSLEQYF | TGTGCCAGCGGCCCCACCACCCCTAGCAGGGGTTCTCTCGAGCAGTACTTC
- | TRBJ2-2 | TRBV7-2 | - | CASSLVERARELFF | TGTGCCAGCAGCTTAGTTGAACGGGCGAGGGAGCTGTTTTTT
few | TRBJ2-3 | TRBV5-6 | TRBD1 | CASSFVGQSTDTQYF | TGTGCCAGCAGCTTTGTGGGACAGTCCACAGATACGCAGTATTTT
medium-sized | TRBJ2-3 | TRBV10-2 | - | CASRSGQGDTQYF | TGCGCCAGCAGAAGCGGGCAAGGCGATACGCAGTATTTT
- | TRBJ2-5 | TRBV9 | TRBD2 | CASSVTSGGQETQYF | TGTGCCAGCAGCGTAACTAGCGGGGGCCAAGAGACCCAGTACTTC
- | TRBJ2-1 | TRBV28 | TRBD1 | CASSQWTGRDNEQFF | TGTGCCAGCAGTCAGTGGACAGGTAGGGACAATGAGCAGTTCTTC
- | TRBJ2-5 | TRBV7-2 | TRBD2 | CASNDPGGAGETQYF | TGTGCCAGCAATGACCCGGGAGGAGCCGGAGAGACCCAGTACTTC
- | TRBJ1-2 | TRBV29-1 | - | CSVVSVYGYTF | TGCAGCGTTGTATCGGTCTATGGCTACACCTTC
- | TRBJ1-1 | TRBV7-9 | TRBD1 | CASSASGTENTEAFF | TGTGCCAGCAGCGCATCCGGGACAGAGAACACTGAAGCTTTCTTT
- | TRBJ2-5 | TRBV6-5 | TRBD1 | CASRPTGVETQYF | TGTGCCAGCAGACCAACAGGGGTGGAGACCCAGTACTTC
large | TRBJ2-1 | TRBV4-3 | TRBD2 | CASSQDLAGGRDEQFF | TGCGCCAGCAGCCAAGATCTTGCGGGAGGGCGGGATGAGCAGTTCTTC
- | TRBJ2-3 | TRBV13 | TRBD2 | CASSSRGGGGPPTDTQYF | TGTGCCAGCAGCTCCCGAGGAGGCGGGGGGCCGCCCACAGATACGCAGTATTTT
- | TRBJ2-2 | TRBV27 | - | CATANTGELFF | TGTGCCACTGCGAACACCGGGGAGCTGTTTTTT
- | TRBJ1-1 | TRBV29-1 | TRBD1 | CSGQGDTEAFF | TGCAGCGGACAGGGGGACACTGAAGCTTTCTTT
- | TRBJ1-6 | TRBV23-1 | TRBD1 | CASSLQGYNSPLHF | TGCGCCAGCAGCCTACAGGGGTATAATTCACCCCTCCACTTT
few | TRBJ2-7 | TRBV7-9 | - | CASSLDSEPYEQYF | TGTGCCAGCAGCTTAGACTCGGAACCCTACGAGCAGTACTTC
few | TRBJ2-3 | TRBV7-3 | - | CASSLLPTAGRMGDTQYF | TGTGCCAGCAGCCTCCTCCCTACCGCGGGGAGGATGGGCGATACGCAGTATTTT
- | TRBJ2-7 | TRBV6-6 | TRBD2 | CASTTGGGDHEQYF | TGTGCCAGCACCACGGGGGGAGGGGATCACGAGCAGTACTTC
few | TRBJ2-7 | TRBV29-1 | TRBD2 | CSVEVGLAGVYEQYF | TGCAGCGTTGAAGTTGGACTAGCGGGAGTCTACGAGCAGTACTTC
- | TRBJ1-6 | TRBV13 | TRBD1 | CASSPKGTGWRSPLHF | TGTGCCAGCAGCCCCAAGGGGACAGGGTGGAGGTCACCCCTCCACTTT
- | TRBJ2-3 | TRBV7-3 | - | CASSPRLRTDTQYF | TGTGCCAGCAGCCCTCGACTACGCACAGATACGCAGTATTTT
few | TRBJ2-7 | TRBV15 | - | CATSRDRGRAYEQYF | TGTGCCACCAGCAGAGATCGGGGAAGGGCCTACGAGCAGTACTTC
few | TRBJ1-2 | TRBV9 | TRBD1 | CASSSQGDYYGYTF | TGTGCCAGCAGCTCCCAGGGGGACTACTATGGCTACACCTTC
- | TRBJ1-1 | TRBV7-6 | - | CASSLTDRTNTEAFF | TGTGCCAGCAGCTTAACCGACAGGACGAACACTGAAGCTTTCTTT
few | TRBJ2-7 | TRBV6-4 | - | CASSYGRKPYEQYF | TGTGCCAGCAGTTACGGGCGGAAACCCTACGAGCAGTACTTC
- | TRBJ2-7 | TRBV5-6 | - | CASSLGGRHEQYF | TGTGCCAGCAGCTTGGGAGGGCGGCACGAGCAGTACTTC
few | TRBJ1-1 | TRBV29-1 | TRBD1 | CSVQPGGNTEAFF | TGCAGCGTCCAGCCAGGGGGGAACACTGAAGCTTTCTTT
few | TRBJ1-3 | TRBV10-3 | - | CAISEGPGGADTIYF | TGTGCCATCAGTGAAGGACCGGGGGGCGCGGACACCATATATTTT
- | TRBJ2-1 | TRBV7-9 | - | CASSSGMEWEQFF | TGTGCCAGCAGCTCAGGAATGGAGTGGGAGCAGTTCTTC
- | TRBJ2-1 | TRBV4-3 | - | CASSQGSGSRIFNEQFF | TGCGCCAGCAGCCAAGGGTCCGGATCCCGAATTTTCAATGAGCAGTTCTTC
few | TRBJ2-7 | TRBV7-9 | TRBD1 | CASSSRQGSWLLREQYF | TGTGCCAGCAGCTCTCGACAGGGAAGTTGGTTACTGCGCGAGCAGTACTTC
- | TRBJ2-5 | TRBV4-3 | - | CASSQDGQTQYF | TGCGCCAGCAGCCAAGATGGGCAGACCCAGTACTTC
- | TRBJ2-7 | TRBV23-1 | - | CASSQSPDIANSYEQYF | TGCGCCAGCAGTCAATCCCCGGACATAGCCAACTCCTACGAGCAGTACTTC
few | TRBJ2-7 | TRBV10-3 | - | CAISEKTGATYEQYF | TGTGCCATCAGTGAAAAGACCGGCGCAACCTACGAGCAGTACTTC
- | TRBJ2-3 | TRBV6-4 | TRBD1 | CASSGTGAAADTQYF | TGTGCCAGCAGTGGGACAGGGGCGGCGGCAGATACGCAGTATTTT
- | TRBJ2-7 | TRBV29-1 | - | CSYRGGDTYEQYF | TGCAGTTACAGGGGGGGGGACACCTACGAGCAGTACTTC
- | TRBJ2-7 | TRBV7-3 | - | CASSIGSEQYF | TGTGCCAGCAGTATAGGGTCCGAGCAGTACTTC
- | TRBJ2-7 | TRBV5-1 | - | CASSFTRDYEQYF | TGCGCCAGCAGCTTTACGCGGGACTACGAGCAGTACTTC
- | TRBJ1-1 | TRBV29-1 | - | CSVERDGGGTEAFF | TGCAGCGTTGAACGGGACGGGGGAGGAACTGAAGCTTTCTTT
- | TRBJ2-7 | TRBV27 | - | CASSLGREFEQYF | TGTGCCAGCAGTTTGGGCCGGGAGTTCGAGCAGTACTTC
- | TRBJ2-7 | TRBV11-2 | TRBD1 | CASSPPRTGSAYEQYF | TGTGCCAGCAGCCCCCCGAGGACAGGATCCGCCTACGAGCAGTACTTC
few | TRBJ2-1 | TRBV29-1 | TRBD2 | CSVEDPGTSGRANEQFF | TGCAGCGTTGAAGATCCCGGGACTAGCGGGAGGGCCAATGAGCAGTTCTTC
few | TRBJ2-7 | TRBV10-3 | - | CAISRPGQESYEQYF | TGTGCCATCAGCAGACCGGGACAAGAATCCTACGAGCAGTACTTC
- | TRBJ2-1 | TRBV15 | - | CATSRVGNEQFF | TGTGCCACCAGCAGGGTGGGGAATGAGCAGTTCTTC